The clone carrying this T cell receptor (beta chain) occurred once. The assay looked at some 93,000 TCR templates in each sample. The protocol was immunoSEQ multiplex PCR, while the TCRdb copy is restricted to in-frame clones and leaves out a portion. The table includes about 110,000 clones, 85% to 95% detected once. This entry is derived from a study of siplizumab effects on memory and regulatory T cells. Trimming pared 7 bases from V and 10 bases from J, leaving 15 bases between. This CDR3 has 12 amino acids. Germline V gives CDR1 SGHRS, CDR2 YFSETQ. The sequenced sample was CD4+ T cells sorted from blood. The sequence was collected from a human donor in good health. The chain uses TRBV5-1 and TRBJ2-1; the D gene could be TRBD1 or TRBD2 (5 bases each). For the CDR3, the DNA is TGCGCCAGCTTGGGGGTTGGCACGGAGCAGTTCTTC. Its translation is CASLGVGTEQFF.